The 19 T cell receptor beta chains below all came from one sample that was sequenced in a study of blood T cell repertoires in COVID-19. Here immunoSEQ multiplex PCR was the method, and the copy in TCRdb shows in-frame clones only, minus some. The data contain some 100,000 clones, less than 85% of them singletons. Sequenced input: peripheral blood. These receptors all stem from a woman aged 60 to 75 with acute or convalescent COVID-19.

V is TRBV7-9 and J is TRBJ2-1; the D gene is possibly TRBD2 (5 bases). The germline V gene has CDR1 SEHNR and CDR2 FQNEAQ (reference sequence). The length of the CDR3 is 14 residues. Trimming removed 0 bases from V and 9 bases from J, with 12 bases in between. The DNA for the CDR3 is TGTGCCAGCAGCTTAGCGGGGAGCGTTCTTGAGCAGTTCTTC. Encoded protein: CASSLAGSVLEQFF.

The chain links TRBV7-8 to TRBJ2-2, with TRBD1 matching over 7 bases. CDR1 SGHVS and CDR2 FQNEAQ come from the germline V gene. The length of the CDR3 is 13 residues. V dropped 4 bases and J dropped 4; count of bases not matched to a gene: 0. The CDR3 sequence is CASSWDSTGELFF. The CDR3 nucleotides read TGTGCCAGCAGCTGGGACAGCACCGGGGAGCTGTTTTTT.

The rearrangement links TRBV7-9 to TRBJ1-1, with D perhaps matching TRBD1 (6 bases). Germline CDR1 SEHNR, CDR2 FQNEAQ (reference sequence). The CDR3 loop spans 15 amino acids. V was cut by 8 bases and J by 4 bases, with 20 bases left in between. The CDR3 coding sequence is TGTGCCAGCCATCCATTTATTACAGGGCGCACTGAAGCTTTCTTT. The encoded protein is CASHPFITGRTEAFF.

In DNA form, the CDR3 reads TGTGCCAGCAGCTTAGATGGGTCAGGGCTCCACTCTGGAAACACCATATATTTT. Protein: CASSLDGSGLHSGNTIYF. This chain links TRBV7-6 with TRBJ1-3, with a tentative D call TRBD1 (5 bases). This CDR3 spans 18 amino acids. CDR1 and CDR2 (germline): SGHVS, FNYEAQ. V was cut by 1 base and J by 0 bases, with 16 bases left in between.

This clone came up a few times. The gene calls are TRBV3-1 (or the pseudogene TRBV3-2) and TRBJ2-3; 9 bases match TRBD2. Trimming at V came to 3 bases and at J to 6 bases, leaving 10 bases not matched to a gene. Germline assignment: CDR1 LGHDT and CDR2 YNNKEL (reference sequence). The CDR3 contains 16 residues. CDR3 in DNA: TGTGCCAGCAGCCAGTACTTAGGGACTAGCTCCGATACGCAGTATTTT. This translates into CASSQYLGTSSDTQYF.

The V gene is TRBV3-1 (or the pseudogene TRBV3-2), the J gene TRBJ1-3, with TRBD1 matching over 8 bases. The germline V gene has CDR1 LGHDT and CDR2 YNNKEL (reference sequence). The CDR3 is 16 amino acids. Losses at the gene ends were 5 bases for V and 0 bases for J; bases not matched to a gene: 6. CDR3 amino acids: CASSYRQGHSGNTIYF. For the CDR3, the DNA is TGTGCCAGCAGCTACAGACAGGGGCACTCTGGAAACACCATATATTTT.

The J gene is TRBJ2-5, the V gene TRBV6-6; TRBD2 matches at 7 bases. CDR1 is MNHNY, CDR2 SVGAGI, per germline (reference sequence). The CDR3 length is 16 residues. Germline trimming cut 4 bases from V and 2 bases from J; bases unmatched to any gene: 10. The CDR3 DNA sequence: TGTGCCAGCAGTTGGGGTAGCGGGCAGGGACAAGAGACCCAGTACTTC. As protein: CASSWGSGQGQETQYF.

The chain uses TRBV4-1 and TRBJ2-5, with TRBD1 matching 9 bases. CDR3 length equals 14 residues. Trimming took 2 bases from V and 4 from J; bases not matched to a gene: 2. Per the germline V gene, CDR1 is MGHRA and CDR2 is YSYEKL. The CDR3 region has the DNA TGCGCCAGCAGCCAACCGGGACAGGGAGAGACCCAGTACTTC. The encoded protein is CASSQPGQGETQYF.

The rearrangement uses TRBV19 and TRBJ1-5, with 7 positions matching TRBD1. V dropped 4 bases and J dropped 3; count of bases not matched to a gene: 3. There are 14 residues in the CDR3. Germline V gives CDR1 LNHDA, CDR2 SQIVND (reference sequence). This CDR3 is CASSTDRANQPQHF. CDR3 DNA sequence: TGTGCCAGTAGTACCGACAGGGCCAATCAGCCCCAGCATTTT.

This chain connects TRBV9 to TRBJ2-1; the match to TRBD1 covers 9 bases. The CDR3 has 14 residues. Trimming removed 4 bases from V and 6 bases from J; junction bases left unmatched: 5. Germline lookup yields CDR1 SGDLS and CDR2 YYNGEE. CDR3 loop: CASSPQTGGNEQFF. DNA for the CDR3: TGTGCCAGCAGCCCCCAGACAGGGGGCAATGAGCAGTTCTTC.

The V call is TRBV4-3, the J call TRBJ2-7; D may be TRBD1 (6 bases). The CDR3 consists of 17 residues. With 0 bases removed from V and 3 bases from J, the gap between germline ends came to 18 bases. Per the germline V gene, CDR1 is LGHNA and CDR2 is YSLEER. In DNA, the CDR3 is TGCGCCAGCAGCCAAGACCAGAGTTTGACAGGCCTCTACGAGCAGTACTTC. Translated, it gives CASSQDQSLTGLYEQYF.

This clone occurred a few times. CDR3 residues: CASSSPVPDSGGNEKLFF. DNA of the CDR3: TGTGCCAGCAGCTCTCCCGTTCCAGACTCGGGAGGAAATGAAAAACTGTTTTTT. The genes are TRBV12-1 and TRBJ1-4. TRBV12-1 is an annotated pseudogene. The CDR3 has 18 amino acids.

The J gene is TRBJ1-1, the V gene TRBV28; a weak D match, TRBD1 (5 bases). Trimming shortened V by 7 bases and J by 1 base, and 10 bases separated the two germline ends. Germline V lookup: CDR1 MDHEN, CDR2 SYDVKM. The CDR3 is 13 amino acids. For the CDR3, the DNA is TGTGCCAGCACCCTCCAGGGGAACACTGAAGCTTTCTTT. It is translated as CASTLQGNTEAFF.

The J gene is TRBJ2-5, the V gene TRBV9, with TRBD2 matching over 10 bases. Germline trimming cut 8 bases from V and 5 bases from J; bases unmatched to any gene: 6. The CDR3 loop spans 13 amino acids. The germline gives CDR1 SGDLS, CDR2 YYNGEE. This CDR3 reads CASGGLASETQYF. As DNA, the CDR3 is TGTGCCAGTGGGGGACTAGCGTCCGAGACCCAGTACTTC.

The chain uses TRBV5-1 and TRBJ1-1, with D possibly matching TRBD1 (6 bases). Germline assignment: CDR1 SGHRS and CDR2 YFSETQ. CDR3 length equals 16 residues. V was pared by 2 bases and J by 1 base, with 15 bases between. The CDR3: CASSFLLGAENTEAFF. Written as DNA, the CDR3 is TGCGCCAGCAGCTTCCTGCTGGGGGCGGAGAACACTGAAGCTTTCTTT.

The chain carries TRBV11-2 and TRBJ2-1, with 9 bases fitting TRBD2. V dropped 1 base and J dropped 2; count of bases not matched to a gene: 0. This CDR3 is built from 15 residues. Germline V gene data show CDR1 as SGHAT and CDR2 as FQNNGV. CDR3 amino acids: CASSLVAGAYNEQFF. The CDR3 DNA is TGTGCCAGCAGCTTAGTAGCGGGAGCCTACAATGAGCAGTTCTTC.

This clone was found once. The chain has TRBV6-1 and TRBJ1-1; D remains ambiguous. CDR3 length: 14 amino acids. The V end was cut by 3 bases, the J end by 1 base, with 9 bases between. Germline V gene data show CDR1 as MNHNS and CDR2 as SASEGT. CDR3 protein: CASSEDGGNTEAFF. The CDR3 region has the DNA TGTGCCAGCAGTGAGGACGGAGGGAACACTGAAGCTTTCTTT.

The J gene is TRBJ2-2, the V gene TRBV4-2; no clear D. This CDR3 has 15 amino acids. The germline V gene has CDR1 LGHNA and CDR2 YNFKEQ. The V and J ends lost 0 bases and 0 bases respectively, with 5 bases between them. For the CDR3, the DNA is TGTGCCAGCAGCCAAGAGTCAGCGAACACCGGGGAGCTGTTTTTT. The encoded protein is CASSQESANTGELFF.

This chain connects TRBV4-1 to TRBJ2-2, with a tentative D call TRBD1 (5 bases). This CDR3 has 14 amino acids. V was trimmed by 0 bases and J by 7 bases, leaving 9 bases between them. Germline V gene lookup returns CDR1 MGHRA and CDR2 YSYEKL. The CDR3 reads CASSQEAGFGELFF. In DNA, the CDR3 is TGCGCCAGCAGCCAAGAGGCAGGGTTCGGGGAGCTGTTTTTT.